The rows below give T cell receptor beta chains drawn from one sample of a study of blood T cells in healthy people across ages. TCRdb reprocessed the 5' RACE reads with MiXCR, giving one entry per CDR3 protein. The sample holds some 1.5 million distinct CDR3 sequences, roughly 30% seen once. Material: blood. These receptors were collected from a woman younger than 45 in good health. CDR3s leave out the opening cysteine and the closing phenylalanine or tryptophan.

v_gene,CDR3aa
TRBV9,ASSGPEGTNYGYT
TRBV20-1,SARSSTHNEQF
TRBV7-9,ASSYLTGVGGYT
TRBV4-1,ASSLLGTTSGGSDTQY
TRBV9,ASSVRSGVGTEQF
TRBV4-3,ASSQGVSAPGQGHYEQY
TRBV29-1,SVEGGGGTGDTEAF
TRBV30,AWSVRLTSGSGVQY
TRBV5-1,ASSFAWPGANVLT
TRBV29-1,SVEDKGSQGSGYT
TRBV7-2,ASGYALGSGEKLF
TRBV5-1,ASGQGDRASTDTQY
TRBV6-5,ASSYSSGSGNEQF
TRBV11-2,ASSFTDVGTEAF
TRBV10-3,AIRSGGDTDTQY
TRBV10-3,AINIDDSYEQY
TRBV20-1,SARARGGGFETQY
TRBV20-1,SVTPGHSANNEQY
TRBV7-9,ASSFYISGANVLT
TRBV5-6,ASSTLPPRGNYGYT
TRBV9,ASSGGTGVTDTQY
TRBV29-1,SVAGTLRGTETF
TRBV20-1,SARLPVAGDLYNEQF
TRBV30,AWSATGGYQPQH
TRBV29-1,SVDPRNTEAF
TRBV6-1,ASRETDTDTQY